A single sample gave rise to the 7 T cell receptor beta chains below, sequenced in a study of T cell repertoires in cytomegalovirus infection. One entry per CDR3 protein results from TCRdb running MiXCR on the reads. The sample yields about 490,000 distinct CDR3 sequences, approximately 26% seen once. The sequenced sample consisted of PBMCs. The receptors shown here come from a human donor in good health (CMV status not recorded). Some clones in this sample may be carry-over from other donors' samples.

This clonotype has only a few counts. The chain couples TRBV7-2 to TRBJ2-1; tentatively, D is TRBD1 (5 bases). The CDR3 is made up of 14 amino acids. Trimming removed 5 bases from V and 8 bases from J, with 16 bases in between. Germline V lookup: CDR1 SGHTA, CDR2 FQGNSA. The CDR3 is CASSLEPGHHEQFF. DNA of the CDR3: TGTGCCAGCAGCCTTGAACCCGGACATCATGAGCAGTTCTTC. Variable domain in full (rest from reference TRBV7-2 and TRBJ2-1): GAGVSQSPSNKVTEKGKDVELRCDPISGHTALYWYRQSLGQGLEFLIYFQGNSAPDKSGLPSDRFSAERTGGSVSTLTIQRTQQEDSAVYLCASSLEPGHHEQFFGPGTRLTVL.

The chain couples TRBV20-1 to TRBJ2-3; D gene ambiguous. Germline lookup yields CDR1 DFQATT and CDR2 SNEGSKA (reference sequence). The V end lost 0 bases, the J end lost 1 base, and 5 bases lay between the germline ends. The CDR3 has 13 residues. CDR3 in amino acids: CSARDWGTDTQYF. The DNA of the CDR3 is TGCAGTGCTAGAGATTGGGGCACAGATACGCAGTATTTT.

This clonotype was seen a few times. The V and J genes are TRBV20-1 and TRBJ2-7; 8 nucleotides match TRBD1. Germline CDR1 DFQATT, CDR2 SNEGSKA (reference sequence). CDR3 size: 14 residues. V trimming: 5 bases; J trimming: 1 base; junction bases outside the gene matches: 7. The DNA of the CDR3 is TGCAGTGCTGGCGAATGGGACAGGTCCTACGAGCAGTACTTC. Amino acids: CSAGEWDRSYEQYF.

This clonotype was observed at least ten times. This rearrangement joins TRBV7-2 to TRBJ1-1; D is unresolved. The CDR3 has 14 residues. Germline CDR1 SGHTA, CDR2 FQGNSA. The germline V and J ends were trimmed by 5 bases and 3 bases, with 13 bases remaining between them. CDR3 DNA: TGTGCCAGCAGCCTCAATCCCGGAGACACTGAAGCTTTCTTT. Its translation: CASSLNPGDTEAFF.

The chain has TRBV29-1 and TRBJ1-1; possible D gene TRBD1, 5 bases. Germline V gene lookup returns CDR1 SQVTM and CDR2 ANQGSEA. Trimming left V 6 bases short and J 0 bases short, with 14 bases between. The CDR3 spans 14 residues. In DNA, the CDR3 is TGCAGCGTGGACGCCAGGGAAATGAACACTGAAGCTTTCTTT. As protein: CSVDAREMNTEAFF.

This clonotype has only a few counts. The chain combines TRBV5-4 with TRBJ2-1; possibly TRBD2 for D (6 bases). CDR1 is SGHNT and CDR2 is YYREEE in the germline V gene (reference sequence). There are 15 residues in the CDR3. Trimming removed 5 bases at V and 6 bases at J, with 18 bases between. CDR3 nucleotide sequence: TGTGCCAGCAGGGAGGGTTCATATATAGGCAATGAGCAGTTCTTC. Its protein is CASREGSYIGNEQFF.

The CDR3 region has the DNA TGTGCCAGCAGTTACGTCCCTCAGGGCTCCTACAATGAGCAGTTCTTC. Translation gives CASSYVPQGSYNEQFF. This sequence joins TRBV6-2 or TRBV6-3 and TRBJ2-1; tentatively, D is TRBD1 (5 bases). The CDR3 has 16 residues. Trimming took off 2 bases at V and 0 bases at J, with 11 bases between the two ends. CDR1 and CDR2 (germline): MNHEY, SVGEGT.